Below are 3 T cell receptor beta chains sequenced from a single sample in a study of cytomegalovirus exposure and HLA in healthy donors. Both 60 Vbeta primers and 13 Jbeta primers went into the PCR. Libraries were prepared by immunoSEQ multiplex PCR; TCRdb keeps only in-frame clonotypes and omits some of them. This table holds over 100,000 clones, roughly 72% found once. Sequencing used PBMCs. The receptors were sampled from a woman aged 18-29 years in good health and CMV-seropositive.

The CDR3 coding sequence is TGTGCCATCAGTGATTCAGGGGGCCTCTCTGAAGCTTTCTTT. It translates to CAISDSGGLSEAFF. The genes are TRBV10-3 and TRBJ1-1, with TRBD1 matching over 8 bases. The V and J ends lost 3 bases and 6 bases, in that order; junction bases with no gene match: 6. The CDR3 consists of 14 residues. Per germline, CDR1 ENHRY and CDR2 SYGVKD.

CDR3 loop: CASSFGVGYTF. As DNA, the CDR3 is TGTGCCAGCAGCTTTGGAGTTGGCTACACCTTC. The V and J genes are TRBV5-6 and TRBJ1-2; no clear D. Germline V gene sequence: CDR1 SGHDT, CDR2 YYEEEE. The CDR3 length is 11 residues. V dropped 2 bases and J dropped 7 bases, with 6 bases sitting between them.

The V gene is TRBV5-1, the J gene TRBJ1-3; D ambiguous. The V end lost 1 base, the J end lost 0 bases, and 11 bases lay between the germline ends. CDR1 and CDR2 (germline): SGHRS, YFSETQ. The length of the CDR3 is 16 residues. Here the CDR3 DNA reads TGCGCCAGCAGCTTGTTAGGCGGAAGCTCTGGAAACACCATATATTTT. Translating it yields CASSLLGGSSGNTIYF.